These 25 T cell receptor beta chains were all obtained from the same sample, sequenced in a study of shared clonotypes between healthy human individuals. TCRdb keeps only in-frame clones here, not all; method: immunoSEQ multiplex PCR. The profile shows over a million clones, approximately 98.5% of them singletons. Sequencing input: naive CD4+ T cells sorted from blood. Subset noted: CD45RA+ positively selected. All receptors come from a man younger than 40 in good health.

The chain joins TRBV4-1 to TRBJ2-3, with 7 bases lining up with TRBD1. Trimming removed 2 bases from V and 2 bases from J; junction bases left unmatched: 4. The germline gives CDR1 MGHRA, CDR2 YSYEKL. The CDR3 is made up of 15 amino acids. The CDR3, as DNA: TGCGCCAGCAGCCAATTAACAGGGGTCACAGATACGCAGTATTTT. Translation gives CASSQLTGVTDTQYF.

J is TRBJ2-5 and V is TRBV19; tentative D call: TRBD1 (5 bases). Trimming cost V 0 bases and J 2 bases, with 16 bases left between them. The CDR3 is 17 amino acids. Germline-derived CDR1 and CDR2 are LNHDA and SQIVND (reference sequence). CDR3 region: CASSIDRDWTNQETQYF. The CDR3 DNA reads TGTGCCAGTAGTATAGACAGAGACTGGACAAATCAAGAGACCCAGTACTTC.

The genes are TRBV6-5 and TRBJ2-1, with 7 bases identical to TRBD1. In germline, CDR1 is MNHEY, CDR2 SVGAGI. This CDR3 contains 15 residues. The V and J ends lost 6 bases and 5 bases, in that order; junction bases with no gene match: 10. The DNA of the CDR3 is TGTGCCAGCAGCCCCGACAGGGACCTTAACAATGAGCAGTTCTTC. It encodes CASSPDRDLNNEQFF.

The rearrangement joins TRBV7-9 to TRBJ2-2; 13 nucleotides line up with TRBD2. Trimming took 4 bases from V and 2 from J; bases not matched to a gene: 7. Germline CDR1 SEHNR, CDR2 FQNEAQ (reference sequence). The CDR3 extends over 18 amino acids. The CDR3 here is CASSSRTSGSSNTGELFF. CDR3 bases: TGTGCCAGCAGCTCCCGGACTAGCGGGAGTTCAAACACCGGGGAGCTGTTTTTT.

The J gene is TRBJ1-4, the V gene TRBV5-5; 7 nucleotides agree with TRBD1. Germline-derived CDR1 and CDR2 are SGHKS and YYEKEE (reference sequence). This CDR3 has 14 amino acids. The trim removed 4 bases at V and 7 bases at J, leaving 7 bases unmatched. The CDR3 coding sequence is TGTGCCAGCAGCCCGACAGGGCTTTTTGAAAAACTGTTTTTT. Translation: CASSPTGLFEKLFF.

The chain couples TRBV5-4 to TRBJ2-5; D is unresolved. From germline, CDR1 is SGHNT and CDR2 YYREEE (reference sequence). The V end was cut by 0 bases, the J end by 8 bases, with 8 bases between. The CDR3 has 12 amino acids. The CDR3: CASSLAHDTQYF. The CDR3 region has the DNA TGTGCCAGCAGCTTGGCCCATGACACCCAGTACTTC.

V is TRBV7-8 and J is TRBJ2-7; D not resolved. Per germline, CDR1 SGHVS and CDR2 FQNEAQ. Trimming stripped 1 base from V and 2 bases from J, with 9 bases between. This CDR3 is built from 14 residues. CDR3 amino acids: CASSLVPAPYEQYF. The CDR3 DNA is TGTGCCAGCAGCTTAGTTCCGGCGCCCTACGAGCAGTACTTC.

V and J are TRBV7-8 and TRBJ2-1; weak D call: TRBD1 (6 bases). The V and J ends lost 5 bases and 7 bases respectively, with 21 bases between them. Germline V CDR1 and CDR2: SGHVS, FQNEAQ. This CDR3 comprises 16 residues. CDR3 sequence (DNA): TGTGCCAGCAGCAGAACGACAGGCGCAACAACTAATGAGCAGTTCTTC. This sequence encodes CASSRTTGATTNEQFF.

The chain carries TRBV6-6 and TRBJ1-1, with unresolved D. The CDR3 sequence is 13 residues long. Trimming stripped 3 bases from V and 4 bases from J, with 9 bases between. Germline V gives CDR1 MNHNY, CDR2 SVGAGI (reference sequence). The CDR3 nucleotides are TGTGCCAGCAGTTATCAGGAGTCCACTGAAGCTTTCTTT. It yields the protein CASSYQESTEAFF.

This chain links TRBV19 with TRBJ2-2, with D tentatively TRBD2 (6 bases). Trimming took 3 bases from V and 2 from J, leaving 13 bases between them. The germline CDR1 and CDR2 sequences are LNHDA and SQIVND (reference sequence). The CDR3 length is 16 residues. The DNA for the CDR3 is TGTGCCAGTAGTATCGATGCGGGACTTAACACCGGGGAGCTGTTTTTT. Translation gives CASSIDAGLNTGELFF.

Only one count was recorded for this clone. CDR3 protein: CASSVAPERPTTDTQYF. CDR3 coding DNA: TGTGCCAGCAGCGTAGCTCCGGAGAGACCCACGACAGATACGCAGTATTTT. The chain employs TRBV9 and TRBJ2-3; D is undetermined. The CDR3 runs 17 residues. Looked up from germline, CDR1 is SGDLS and CDR2 is YYNGEE. V dropped 0 bases and J dropped 3 bases, with 17 bases sitting between them.

V is TRBV5-1 and J is TRBJ2-1, with 7 bases that match TRBD2. V lost 1 base, J lost 6 bases, and 13 bases stayed unmatched. This CDR3 has 17 amino acids. Germline V gene sequence: CDR1 SGHRS, CDR2 YFSETQ. CDR3 residues: CASSLWSGKVSANEQFF. The DNA of the CDR3 is TGCGCCAGCAGCTTGTGGAGCGGGAAGGTTAGCGCCAATGAGCAGTTCTTC.

This chain links TRBV6-5 with TRBJ1-1, with unresolved D. The V end lost 1 base, the J end lost 0 bases, and 6 bases lay between the germline ends. The CDR3 contains 14 residues. CDR1 is MNHEY and CDR2 is SVGAGI in the germline V gene. CDR3 DNA: TGTGCCAGCAGTTACTTTGGGTTGAACACTGAAGCTTTCTTT. Protein sequence: CASSYFGLNTEAFF.

This chain's CDR3 is CASSVGSWLAGAEQYF. CDR3 DNA sequence: TGTGCCAGCAGCGTAGGAAGTTGGCTAGCGGGAGCCGAGCAGTACTTC. The V and J genes are TRBV9 and TRBJ2-7; TRBD2 aligns across 10 bases. The CDR3 is 16 amino acids. The trim removed 0 bases at V and 6 bases at J, leaving 9 bases unmatched. Germline V gives CDR1 SGDLS, CDR2 YYNGEE.

The J gene is TRBJ2-3, the V gene TRBV7-2, with no clear D. The CDR3 runs to 14 residues. Germline V gene data show CDR1 as SGHTA and CDR2 as FQGNSA. Between the trimmed V and J ends, which lost 5 bases and 5 bases, there was a span of 14 bases. CDR3: CASSRGGWGDTQYF. Written as DNA, the CDR3 is TGTGCCAGCAGCCGTGGTGGGTGGGGAGATACGCAGTATTTT.

This clone appeared a single time. In DNA, the CDR3 is TGTGCCAGCAGTGTTCGGACAGGGGGACAAGAGACCCAGTACTTC. Protein sequence: CASSVRTGGQETQYF. The J gene is TRBJ2-5, the V gene TRBV6-1, with TRBD1 matching over 10 bases. V dropped 4 bases and J dropped 2; count of bases not matched to a gene: 4. The CDR3 consists of 15 residues. Germline loops: CDR1 MNHNS, CDR2 SASEGT.

The chain uses TRBV5-8 and TRBJ2-7; D gene unclear. The V end was cut by 2 bases, the J end by 11 bases, with 11 bases between. CDR1 is SGHTS and CDR2 is YDEGEE in the germline V gene. This CDR3 region has 11 residues. The CDR3, as DNA: TGTGCCAGCAGCTTAGTAAGGACGAAGTACTTC. Amino acids: CASSLVRTKYF.

About this clone: Other nucleotide sequences from this sample produce the same CDR3. This sequence joins TRBV9 and TRBJ2-1; 8 nucleotides align to TRBD2. From germline, CDR1 is SGDLS and CDR2 YYNGEE. The CDR3 runs 16 residues. The V segment lost 2 bases and the J segment 1 base; nucleotides outside the gene matches: 5. This chain's CDR3 is CASSVTSGSSYNEQFF. The CDR3 nucleotides read TGTGCCAGCAGCGTTACTAGCGGTAGTTCCTACAATGAGCAGTTCTTC.

The CDR3 sequence: CASSFRQGMGGYTF. The CDR3 DNA reads TGTGCCAGCAGTTTCCGACAGGGTATGGGCGGCTACACCTTC. This chain connects TRBV28 to TRBJ1-2; 7 bases agree with TRBD1. This CDR3 is 14 amino acids long. V lost 3 bases, J lost 8 bases, and 9 bases stayed unmatched. The germline gives CDR1 MDHEN, CDR2 SYDVKM.

The chain carries TRBV18 and TRBJ2-7; unclear D gene. Trimming removed 4 bases at V and 0 bases at J, with 13 bases between. Germline V CDR1 and CDR2: KGHSH, LQKENI. This CDR3 has 15 amino acids. CDR3: CASSQRVVSSYEQYF. In nucleotides, the CDR3 is TGTGCCAGCTCACAACGCGTAGTATCCTCCTACGAGCAGTACTTC.

The chain recombines TRBV9 with TRBJ2-7; 8 positions match TRBD2. Trimming took 3 bases from V and 4 from J; bases not matched to a gene: 12. CDR1 SGDLS and CDR2 YYNGEE come from the germline V gene. The CDR3 runs 16 residues. In nucleotides, the CDR3 is TGTGCCAGCAGCGAGCGACTGGCTAGCGGGTTATACGAGCAGTACTTC. Protein product: CASSERLASGLYEQYF.

The rearrangement links TRBV9 to TRBJ2-1, with 7 bases that match TRBD2. With 4 bases clipped from V and 4 bases from J, the junction kept 11 bases outside the gene matches. This CDR3 is 16 amino acids long. The germline gives CDR1 SGDLS, CDR2 YYNGEE. For the CDR3, the DNA is TGTGCCAGCAGCACAAGGGGCGGGAGTGATTACAATGAGCAGTTCTTC. Residues: CASSTRGGSDYNEQFF.

This clone appeared once. J is TRBJ1-1 and V is TRBV4-1; the D is unclear. CDR1 is MGHRA and CDR2 is YSYEKL in the germline V gene. Deletions cut 1 base from V and 0 bases from J, with 6 bases between. CDR3 size: 14 residues. The CDR3 region has the DNA TGCGCCAGCAGCCAAGGGATGATGAACACTGAAGCTTTCTTT. It specifies CASSQGMMNTEAFF.

The rearrangement joins TRBV7-7 to TRBJ2-5; D possibly corresponds to TRBD1 (6 bases). Germline CDR1 is SSHAT and CDR2 is FNYEAQ (reference sequence). Deletions cut 8 bases from V and 3 bases from J, with 13 bases between. The CDR3 is 13 amino acids. CDR3 nucleotides: TGTGCCAGCTCTAGGGGGATTAAAGAGACCCAGTACTTC. Translation gives CASSRGIKETQYF.

This chain joins TRBV12-2 and TRBJ2-2; the table's TRBD2 call for D was not verified on the DNA. TRBV12-2 is flagged as a pseudogene. CDR3 length: 16 residues. Written as DNA, the CDR3 is TGTGCAAGTCGCTTATCACTCGGGAAGCACACCGGGGAGCTGTTTTTT. It is translated as CASRLSLGKHTGELFF.